The 5 T cell receptor beta chains below come from one sample, sequenced in a study of blood T cell repertoires in COVID-19. Clones were read by immunoSEQ multiplex PCR, and TCRdb kept only the in-frame ones, dropping some. The sample lists over 200,000 clones, roughly 84% seen once, with approximately 6.2% in the top ten. What was sequenced was PBMCs or T cells enriched from blood (not recorded which). The receptors here all came from a woman aged 40 to 49 who had recovered from COVID-19.

This clone showed up just a few times. The chain is built from TRBV6-2 or TRBV6-3 and TRBJ2-2; weak D call: TRBD2 (5 bases). Germline loops: CDR1 MNHEY, CDR2 SVGEGT. This CDR3 contains 14 residues. V shed 2 bases and J shed 3 bases, with 7 bases lying between them. CDR3 nucleotides: TGTGCCAGCAGTTACCGGGGATACACCGGGGAGCTGTTTTTT. It encodes CASSYRGYTGELFF.

CDR3 in amino acids: CASRQGPNQPQHF. In DNA form, the CDR3 reads TGTGCCAGCAGACAGGGGCCAAATCAGCCCCAGCATTTT. The V call is TRBV2, the J call TRBJ1-5; TRBD1 agrees at 7 bases. V was clipped by 6 bases and J by 4 bases; unmatched bases: 3. Germline loops: CDR1 SNHLY, CDR2 FYNNEI. The CDR3 contains 13 residues.

The chain employs TRBV28 and TRBJ2-7, with no clear D. This CDR3 is 12 amino acids long. Germline CDR1 MDHEN, CDR2 SYDVKM. V lost 7 bases and J 8 bases, leaving 15 bases between the germline ends. DNA of the CDR3: TGTGCCAGCACTACCTCAGTGGAGAAGCAGTACTTC. As protein: CASTTSVEKQYF. Full variable domain (missing parts from reference TRBV28 and TRBJ2-7): DVKVTQSSRYLVKRTGEKVFLECVQDMDHENMFWYRQDPGLGLRLIYFSYDVKMKEKGDIPEGYSVSREKKERFSLILESASTNQTSMYLCASTTSVEKQYFGPGTRLTVT.

The rearrangement links TRBV6-5 to TRBJ2-1, with 13 bases fitting TRBD2. CDR3 length equals 15 residues. The germline gives CDR1 MNHEY, CDR2 SVGAGI. The V gene end was trimmed by 6 bases and the J gene end by 7 bases; junction bases not matched to a gene: 6. This chain's CDR3 is CASSPGTSGKNEQFF. In DNA, the CDR3 is TGTGCCAGCAGCCCCGGGACTAGCGGGAAAAATGAGCAGTTCTTC.

The chain carries TRBV5-1 and TRBJ1-1, with a possible D match to TRBD1 (6 bases). The V gene lost 4 bases and the J gene lost 3 bases, with 10 bases spanning the gap. The length of the CDR3 is 13 residues. Germline V gives CDR1 SGHRS, CDR2 YFSETQ. The CDR3 is CASSHRQDTEAFF. The CDR3 DNA follows: TGCGCCAGCAGCCACCGACAGGACACTGAAGCTTTCTTT. The variable domain in full, completed from reference TRBV5-1 and TRBJ1-1, reads KAGVTQTPRYLIKTRGQQVTLSCSPISGHRSVSWYQQTPGQGLQFLFEYFSETQRNKGNFPGRFSGRQFSNSRSEMNVSTLELGDSALYLCASSHRQDTEAFFGQGTRLTVV.